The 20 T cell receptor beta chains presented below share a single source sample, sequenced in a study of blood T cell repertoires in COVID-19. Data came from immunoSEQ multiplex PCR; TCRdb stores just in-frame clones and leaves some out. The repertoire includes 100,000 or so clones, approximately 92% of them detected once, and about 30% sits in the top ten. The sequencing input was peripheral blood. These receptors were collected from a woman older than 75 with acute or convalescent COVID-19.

In nucleotides, the CDR3 is TGTGCCAGCAGCCAGGACAGGGGGCGTTGGGTGAACACTGAAGCTTTCTTT. Its translation is CASSQDRGRWVNTEAFF. This chain links TRBV14 with TRBJ1-1, with 11 bases lining up with TRBD1. Germline V lookup: CDR1 SGHDN, CDR2 FVKESK. The CDR3 is 17 residues long. With 3 bases clipped from V and 0 bases from J, the junction kept 6 bases outside the gene matches.

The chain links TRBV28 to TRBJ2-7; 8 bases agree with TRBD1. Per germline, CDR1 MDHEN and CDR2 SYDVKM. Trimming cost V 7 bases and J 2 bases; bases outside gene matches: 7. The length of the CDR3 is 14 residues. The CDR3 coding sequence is TGTGCCAGCATTCCGGGACAGGCTACCTACGAGCAGTACTTC. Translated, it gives CASIPGQATYEQYF.

The chain's CDR3 is CASISGDYTGELFF. The CDR3, as DNA: TGTGCCAGCATCTCAGGGGATTACACCGGGGAGCTGTTTTTT. The chain carries TRBV6-5 and TRBJ2-2; D is possibly TRBD1 (6 bases). Germline lookup yields CDR1 MNHEY and CDR2 SVGAGI. V was trimmed by 7 bases and J by 3 bases, leaving 12 bases between them. CDR3 size: 14 residues.

The CDR3 region has the DNA TGTGCCATCAGTGAGGGGGGGGGCTACGAGCAGTACTTC. Amino acids: CAISEGGGYEQYF. V is TRBV10-3 and J is TRBJ2-7; 7 nucleotides agree with TRBD2. The germline CDR1 and CDR2 sequences are ENHRY and SYGVKD. There are 13 residues in the CDR3. V shed 2 bases, J shed 3 bases, and the junction held 1 base outside the gene matches.

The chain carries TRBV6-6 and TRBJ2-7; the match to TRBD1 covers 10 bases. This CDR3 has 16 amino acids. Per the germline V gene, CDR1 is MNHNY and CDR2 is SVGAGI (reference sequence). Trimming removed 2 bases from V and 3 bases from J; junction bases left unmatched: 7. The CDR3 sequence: CASSYRRDRGFYEQYF. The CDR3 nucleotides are TGTGCCAGCAGTTACAGGAGGGACAGGGGCTTCTACGAGCAGTACTTC.

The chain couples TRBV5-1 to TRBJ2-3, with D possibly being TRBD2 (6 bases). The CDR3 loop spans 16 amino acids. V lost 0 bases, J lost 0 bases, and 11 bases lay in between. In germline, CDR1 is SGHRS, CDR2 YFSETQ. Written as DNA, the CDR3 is TGCGCCAGCAGCTTGGGGCGGGGCTTGAGCACAGATACGCAGTATTTT. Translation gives CASSLGRGLSTDTQYF.

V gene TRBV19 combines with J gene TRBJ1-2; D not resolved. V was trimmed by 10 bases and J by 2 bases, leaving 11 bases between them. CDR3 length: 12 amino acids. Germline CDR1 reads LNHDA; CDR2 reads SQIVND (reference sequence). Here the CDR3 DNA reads TGTGCCACCACCGGGTCCAACTATGGCTACACCTTC. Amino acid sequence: CATTGSNYGYTF.

The CDR3 sequence is CASSLVGLSVEQYF. As DNA, the CDR3 is TGTGCCAGCAGCTTAGTGGGACTCTCGGTCGAGCAGTACTTC. V gene TRBV7-9 combines with J gene TRBJ2-7, with a weak D call TRBD2 (6 bases). Trimming took 1 base from V and 6 from J, leaving 13 bases between them. This CDR3 has 14 residues. From germline, CDR1 is SEHNR and CDR2 FQNEAQ (reference sequence).

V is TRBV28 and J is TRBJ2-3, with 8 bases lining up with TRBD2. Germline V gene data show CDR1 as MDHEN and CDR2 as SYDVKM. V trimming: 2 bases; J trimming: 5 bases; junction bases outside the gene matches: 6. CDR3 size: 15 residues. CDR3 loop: CASSLVGLAGDTQYF. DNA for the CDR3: TGTGCCAGCAGTTTAGTGGGGCTAGCGGGAGATACGCAGTATTTT.

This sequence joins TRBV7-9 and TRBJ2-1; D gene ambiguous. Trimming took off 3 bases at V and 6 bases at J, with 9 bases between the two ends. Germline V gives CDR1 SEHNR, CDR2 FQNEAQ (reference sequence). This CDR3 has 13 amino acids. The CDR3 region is CASSFESLNEQFF. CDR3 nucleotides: TGTGCCAGCAGCTTCGAAAGCCTCAATGAGCAGTTCTTC.

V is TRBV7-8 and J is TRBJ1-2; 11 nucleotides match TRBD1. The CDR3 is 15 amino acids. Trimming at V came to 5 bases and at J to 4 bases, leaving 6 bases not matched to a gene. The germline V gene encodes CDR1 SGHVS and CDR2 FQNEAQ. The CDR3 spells CASSGQGAGTYGYTF. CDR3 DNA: TGTGCCAGCAGCGGACAGGGGGCAGGAACCTATGGCTACACCTTC.

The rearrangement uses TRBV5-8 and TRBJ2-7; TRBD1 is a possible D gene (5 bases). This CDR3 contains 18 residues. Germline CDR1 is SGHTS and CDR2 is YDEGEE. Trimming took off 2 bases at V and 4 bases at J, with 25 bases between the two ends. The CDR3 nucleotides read TGTGCCAGCAGCTTTGAGGCCTGGGGCAGCAAAAGTACGTACGAGCAGTACTTC. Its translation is CASSFEAWGSKSTYEQYF.

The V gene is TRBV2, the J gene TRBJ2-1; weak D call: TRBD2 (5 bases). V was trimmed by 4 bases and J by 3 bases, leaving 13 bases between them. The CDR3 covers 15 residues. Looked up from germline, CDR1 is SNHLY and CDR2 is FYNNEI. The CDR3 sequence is CASSASRGGYNEQFF. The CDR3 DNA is TGTGCCAGCAGTGCTTCCCGGGGTGGCTACAATGAGCAGTTCTTC. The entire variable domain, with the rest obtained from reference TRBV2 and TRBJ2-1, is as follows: EPEVTQTPSHQVTQMGQEVILRCVPISNHLYFYWYRQILGQKVEFLVSFYNNEISEKSEIFDDQFSVERPDGSNFTLKIRSTKLEDSAMYFCASSASRGGYNEQFFGPGTRLTVL.

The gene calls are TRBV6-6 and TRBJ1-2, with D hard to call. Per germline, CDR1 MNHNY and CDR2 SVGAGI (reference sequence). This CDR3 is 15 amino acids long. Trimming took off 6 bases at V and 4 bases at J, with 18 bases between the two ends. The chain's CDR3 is CASSPRRQSFYGYTF. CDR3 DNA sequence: TGTGCCAGCAGCCCCCGCCGACAATCTTTCTATGGCTACACCTTC.

CDR3 in amino acids: CASVTGMSSYEQYF. CDR3 bases: TGTGCCAGCGTAACAGGGATGAGCTCCTACGAGCAGTACTTC. V usage is TRBV2 and J usage is TRBJ2-7, with a possible D match to TRBD1 (6 bases). Germline CDR1 SNHLY, CDR2 FYNNEI. This CDR3 is 14 amino acids long. V lost 8 bases and J lost 0, with 14 bases in between.

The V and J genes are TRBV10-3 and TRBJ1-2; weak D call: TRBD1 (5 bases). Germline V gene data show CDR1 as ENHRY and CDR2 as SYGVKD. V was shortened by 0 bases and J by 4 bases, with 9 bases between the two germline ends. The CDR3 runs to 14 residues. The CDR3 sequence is CAISESRGGYGYTF. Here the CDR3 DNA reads TGTGCCATCAGTGAGTCAAGGGGAGGCTATGGCTACACCTTC.

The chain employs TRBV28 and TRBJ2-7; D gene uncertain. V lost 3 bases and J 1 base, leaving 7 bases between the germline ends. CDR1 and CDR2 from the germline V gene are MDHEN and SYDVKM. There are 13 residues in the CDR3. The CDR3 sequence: CASSFARSYEQYF. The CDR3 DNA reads TGTGCCAGCAGTTTTGCCAGGTCCTACGAGCAGTACTTC. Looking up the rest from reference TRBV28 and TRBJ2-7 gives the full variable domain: DVKVTQSSRYLVKRTGEKVFLECVQDMDHENMFWYRQDPGLGLRLIYFSYDVKMKEKGDIPEGYSVSREKKERFSLILESASTNQTSMYLCASSFARSYEQYFGPGTRLTVT.

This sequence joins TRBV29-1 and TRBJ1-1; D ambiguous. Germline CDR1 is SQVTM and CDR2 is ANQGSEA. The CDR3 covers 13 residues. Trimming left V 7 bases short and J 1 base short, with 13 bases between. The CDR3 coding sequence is TGCAGCGGGGCCCCCCTTGGGAACACTGAAGCTTTCTTT. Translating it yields CSGAPLGNTEAFF.

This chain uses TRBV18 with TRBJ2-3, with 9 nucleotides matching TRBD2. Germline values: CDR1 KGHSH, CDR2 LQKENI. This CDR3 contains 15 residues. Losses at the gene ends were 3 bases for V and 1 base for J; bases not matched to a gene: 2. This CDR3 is CASSPRTSGTDTQYF. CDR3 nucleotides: TGTGCCAGCTCACCGAGGACTAGCGGCACAGATACGCAGTATTTT.

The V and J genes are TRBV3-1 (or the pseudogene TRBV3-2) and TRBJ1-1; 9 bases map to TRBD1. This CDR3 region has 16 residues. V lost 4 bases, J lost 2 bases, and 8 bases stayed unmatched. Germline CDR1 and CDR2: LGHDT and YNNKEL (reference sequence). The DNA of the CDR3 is TGTGCCAGCAGCCCACCTACAGGGGGCCGTAACACTGAAGCTTTCTTT. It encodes CASSPPTGGRNTEAFF.